One sample yielded the 2 T cell receptor beta chains listed below, sequenced in a study of post-analysis software for immune sequencing data. Overall study results and limits: Roughly 5 TRBV segments occurring more often in patients than controls included TRBV5-6, TRBV5-1 and TRBV20-1.

Their specific antigens are unknown. TCR beta libraries were prepared from cDNA with unique molecular identifiers. TCRdb analysed the PCR reads with MiXCR anew, one entry per CDR3 protein. The data show around 500,000 distinct CDR3 sequences, around a third seen once. Input material: blood. These receptors all come from a girl aged 2-17 years with multiple sclerosis.

This clonotype has a handful of counts. The rearrangement joins TRBV16 to TRBJ2-7, with 9 bases lining up with TRBD1. The CDR3 extends over 15 amino acids. Germline CDR1 reads KGHSY; CDR2 reads FQNENV. The V segment lost 4 bases and the J segment 3 bases; nucleotides outside the gene matches: 7. CDR3 amino acids: CASSPSGTGYYEQYF. For the CDR3, the DNA is TGTGCCAGCAGCCCGTCCGGGACAGGGTACTACGAGCAGTACTTC.

The gene calls are TRBV2 and TRBJ1-5; 7 nucleotides align to TRBD1. CDR1 is SNHLY and CDR2 is FYNNEI in the germline V gene. The CDR3 is 18 amino acids. V dropped 7 bases and J dropped 2; count of bases not matched to a gene: 17. CDR3: CASNPTGTRRGGNQPQHF. The CDR3 DNA is TGTGCCAGCAACCCGACAGGGACTCGCCGGGGCGGCAATCAGCCCCAGCATTTT.